A selection of T cell receptor beta chains follows, all from one sample in a study of T cell responses to AZD1222 COVID-19 vaccine. Sequencing used immunoSEQ multiplex PCR; TCRdb keeps in-frame clones, though not all of them. The table records fewer than 130,000 clones, around 82% of them present only once. Here the sequenced sample was peripheral blood, taken on day 0 of AZD1222 vaccination. The origin of the receptors is an adult in good health. CDR3s include the opening cysteine and the closing phenylalanine or tryptophan. D genes are given only for firm matches. Clone size is given for some rows only: seen once, a few or many times, or a class if the clone is expanded.

D: -
V: TRBV9
J: TRBJ1-3
size: -
DNA: TGTGCCAGCAGCGTAAGTGAATTCTCTGGAAACACCATATATTTT
CDR3: CASSVSEFSGNTIYF

D: TRBD2
V: TRBV5-1
J: TRBJ2-7
size: -
DNA: TGCGCCAGCAGCTTGCTCCCGGGGCTAGCGGTCTACGAGCAGTACTTC
CDR3: CASSLLPGLAVYEQYF

D: -
V: TRBV7-9
J: TRBJ2-2
size: -
DNA: TGTGCCAGCCCCTGGGACACCGGGGAGCTGTTTTTT
CDR3: CASPWDTGELFF

D: TRBD1
V: TRBV9
J: TRBJ2-7
size: few
DNA: TGTGCCAGCAGCGCCCGGGACAGGGGGTCTTACGAGCAGTACTTC
CDR3: CASSARDRGSYEQYF

D: -
V: TRBV6-5
J: TRBJ1-1
size: -
DNA: TGTGCCAGCAGCTCAGGGTTCATGAACACTGAAGCTTTCTTT
CDR3: CASSSGFMNTEAFF

D: TRBD1
V: TRBV4-1
J: TRBJ1-1
size: -
DNA: TGCGCCAGCAGCTTACAGGGGGCAGGGGCTGAAGCTTTCTTT
CDR3: CASSLQGAGAEAFF

D: -
V: TRBV5-4
J: TRBJ1-4
size: -
DNA: TGTGCCAGCAGCCTCGGACAGAACAATGAAAAACTGTTTTTT
CDR3: CASSLGQNNEKLFF

D: -
V: TRBV5-1
J: TRBJ1-1
size: -
DNA: TGCGCCAGCAGCTTGGTGAGGGACACGAACACTGAAGCTTTCTTT
CDR3: CASSLVRDTNTEAFF

D: TRBD1
V: TRBV19
J: TRBJ2-1
size: -
DNA: TGTGCCTCATGGGACAGGGGAGGTCGCGGTGAGCAGTTCTTC
CDR3: CASWDRGGRGEQFF

D: TRBD2
V: TRBV5-1
J: TRBJ2-5
size: -
DNA: TGCGCCAGCAGCAAAGGACTAGCGGGTGCCAAGGAGACCCAGTACTTC
CDR3: CASSKGLAGAKETQYF

D: -
V: TRBV9
J: TRBJ2-1
size: -
DNA: TGTGCCAGCAGCGAGTTCGGAGCGGCCGTCTACAATGAGCAGTTCTTC
CDR3: CASSEFGAAVYNEQFF

D: TRBD1
V: TRBV6-2/TRBV6-3
J: TRBJ1-2
size: once
DNA: TGTGCCAGCAGTTACTTGGGACAGAACTATGGCTACACCTTC
CDR3: CASSYLGQNYGYTF

D: TRBD2
V: TRBV28
J: TRBJ2-1
size: few
DNA: TGTGCCAGCGGTACTAGCGGGAGAATAAATGAGCAGTTCTTC
CDR3: CASGTSGRINEQFF

D: -
V: TRBV7-2
J: TRBJ1-6
size: -
DNA: TGTGCCAGCAGCTTAGATCTTGGGGCTATCTCACCCCTCCACTTT
CDR3: CASSLDLGAISPLHF

D: TRBD1
V: TRBV9
J: TRBJ2-7
size: few
DNA: TGTGCCAGCAGCGCCCTGCCTGGGGACAGCGGCTACGAGCAGTACTTC
CDR3: CASSALPGDSGYEQYF

D: TRBD2
V: TRBV7-9
J: TRBJ2-3
size: -
DNA: TGTGCCAGCAGCCGTGGACTAGCGGGAGTCACAGATACGCAGTATTTT
CDR3: CASSRGLAGVTDTQYF

D: -
V: TRBV2
J: TRBJ1-1
size: few
DNA: TGTGCCAGCAGTAGGGATTTTAACACTGAAGCTTTCTTT
CDR3: CASSRDFNTEAFF

D: -
V: TRBV27
J: TRBJ1-5
size: -
DNA: TGTGCCAGCAGTTCGAACCAGGGATCGAGGCAGCCCCAGCATTTT
CDR3: CASSSNQGSRQPQHF

D: -
V: TRBV28
J: TRBJ1-2
size: once
DNA: TGTGCCAGCAGCCCGGGACACCCTAACTATGGCTACACCTTC
CDR3: CASSPGHPNYGYTF

D: -
V: TRBV28
J: TRBJ1-2
size: -
DNA: TGTGCCAGCAGGAAGACAGCTAACTATGGCTACACCTTC
CDR3: CASRKTANYGYTF

D: TRBD1
V: TRBV7-2
J: TRBJ1-1
size: -
DNA: TGTGCCAGCAGCCGCGCGACAGGGGTGAACACTGAAGCTTTCTTT
CDR3: CASSRATGVNTEAFF

D: -
V: TRBV9
J: TRBJ2-1
size: -
DNA: TGTGCCAGCAGCCCCGCGGGGACTTTCGGTTACAATGAGCAGTTCTTC
CDR3: CASSPAGTFGYNEQFF